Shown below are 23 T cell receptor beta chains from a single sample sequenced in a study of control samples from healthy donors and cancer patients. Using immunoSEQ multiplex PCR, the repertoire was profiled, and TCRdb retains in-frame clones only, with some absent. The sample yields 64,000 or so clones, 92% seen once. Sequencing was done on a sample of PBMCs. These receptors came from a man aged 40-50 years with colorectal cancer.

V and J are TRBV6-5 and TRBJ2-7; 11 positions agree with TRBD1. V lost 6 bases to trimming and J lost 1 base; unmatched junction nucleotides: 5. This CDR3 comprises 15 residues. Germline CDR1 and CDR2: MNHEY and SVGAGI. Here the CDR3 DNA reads TGTGCCAGCAGCCGGGGACAGGGGGGTTCCTACGAGCAGTACTTC. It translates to CASSRGQGGSYEQYF.

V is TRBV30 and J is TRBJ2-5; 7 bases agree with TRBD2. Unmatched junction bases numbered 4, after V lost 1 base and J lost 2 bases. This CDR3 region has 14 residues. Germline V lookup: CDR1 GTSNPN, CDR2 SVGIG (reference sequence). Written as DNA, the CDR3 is TGTGCCTGGAGTGGCTGGGGGGGGCAAGAGACCCAGTACTTC. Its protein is CAWSGWGGQETQYF.

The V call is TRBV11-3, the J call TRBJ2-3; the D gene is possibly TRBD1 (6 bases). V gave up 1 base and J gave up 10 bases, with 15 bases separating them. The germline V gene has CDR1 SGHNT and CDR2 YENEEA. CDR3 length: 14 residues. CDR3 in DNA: TGTGCCAGCAGCTTAGTTCCGACAGGACTTTCGCAGTATTTT. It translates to CASSLVPTGLSQYF.

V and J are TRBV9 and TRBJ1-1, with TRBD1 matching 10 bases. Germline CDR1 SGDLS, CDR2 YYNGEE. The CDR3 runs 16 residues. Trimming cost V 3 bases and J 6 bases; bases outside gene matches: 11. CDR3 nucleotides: TGTGCCAGCAGCGCCAGGGACAGGGGAAGTAGGGCTGAAGCTTTCTTT. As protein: CASSARDRGSRAEAFF.

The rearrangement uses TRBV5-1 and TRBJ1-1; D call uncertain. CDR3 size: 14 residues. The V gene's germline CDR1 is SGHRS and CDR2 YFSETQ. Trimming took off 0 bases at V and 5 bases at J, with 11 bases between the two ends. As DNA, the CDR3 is TGCGCCAGCAGCTTGGCAGTGTCCGGGACTGAAGCTTTCTTT. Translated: CASSLAVSGTEAFF.

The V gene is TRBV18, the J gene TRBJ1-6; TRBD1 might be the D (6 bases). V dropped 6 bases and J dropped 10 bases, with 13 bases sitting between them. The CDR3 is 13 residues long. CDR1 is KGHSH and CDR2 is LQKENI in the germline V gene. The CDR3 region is CASSQQGDSPLHF. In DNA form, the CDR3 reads TGTGCCAGCTCCCAACAGGGCGACTCACCCCTCCACTTT.

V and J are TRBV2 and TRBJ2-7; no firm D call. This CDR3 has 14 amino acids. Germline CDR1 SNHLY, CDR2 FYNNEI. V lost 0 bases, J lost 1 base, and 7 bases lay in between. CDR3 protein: CASSEAHRSYEQYF. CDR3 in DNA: TGTGCCAGCAGTGAAGCGCACAGATCCTACGAGCAGTACTTC.

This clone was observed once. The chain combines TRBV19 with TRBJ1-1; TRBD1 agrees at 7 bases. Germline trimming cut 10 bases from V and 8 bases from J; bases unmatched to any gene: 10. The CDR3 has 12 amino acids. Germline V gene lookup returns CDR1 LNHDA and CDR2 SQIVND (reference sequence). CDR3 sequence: CATKEGAGEAFF. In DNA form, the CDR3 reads TGTGCCACCAAGGAGGGGGCCGGGGAAGCTTTCTTT.

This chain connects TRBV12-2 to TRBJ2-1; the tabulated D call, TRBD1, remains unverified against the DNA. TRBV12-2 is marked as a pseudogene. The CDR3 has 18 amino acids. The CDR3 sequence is CASRLALVEGAPYNEQFF. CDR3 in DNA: TGTGCAAGTCGCTTAGCGCTGGTCGAGGGGGCCCCCTACAATGAGCAGTTCTTC.

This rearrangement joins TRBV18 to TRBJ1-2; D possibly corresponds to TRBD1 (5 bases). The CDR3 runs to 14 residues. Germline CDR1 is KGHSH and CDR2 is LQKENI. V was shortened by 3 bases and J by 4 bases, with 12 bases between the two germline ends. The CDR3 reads CASSPSTGSYGYTF. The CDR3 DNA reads TGTGCCAGCTCACCTTCCACAGGTTCCTATGGCTACACCTTC.

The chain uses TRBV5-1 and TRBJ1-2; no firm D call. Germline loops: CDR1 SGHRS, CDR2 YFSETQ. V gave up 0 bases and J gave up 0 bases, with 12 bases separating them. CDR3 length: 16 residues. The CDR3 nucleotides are TGCGCCAGCAGCTTGGAACGGTCGATAGCTAACTATGGCTACACCTTC. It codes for CASSLERSIANYGYTF.

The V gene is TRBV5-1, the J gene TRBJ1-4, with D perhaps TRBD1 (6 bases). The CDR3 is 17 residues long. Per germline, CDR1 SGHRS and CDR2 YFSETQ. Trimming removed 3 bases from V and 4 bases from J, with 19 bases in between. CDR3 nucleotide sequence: TGCGCCAGCAGCTCCGGGGCGGGGGGCGGTCTTAATGAAAAACTGTTTTTT. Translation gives CASSSGAGGGLNEKLFF.

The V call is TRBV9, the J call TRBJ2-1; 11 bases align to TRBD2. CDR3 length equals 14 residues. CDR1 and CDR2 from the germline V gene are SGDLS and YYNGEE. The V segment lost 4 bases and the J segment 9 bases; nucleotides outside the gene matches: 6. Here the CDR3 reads CASSPLAGASEQFF. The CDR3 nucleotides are TGTGCCAGCAGCCCACTAGCGGGGGCTAGTGAGCAGTTCTTC.

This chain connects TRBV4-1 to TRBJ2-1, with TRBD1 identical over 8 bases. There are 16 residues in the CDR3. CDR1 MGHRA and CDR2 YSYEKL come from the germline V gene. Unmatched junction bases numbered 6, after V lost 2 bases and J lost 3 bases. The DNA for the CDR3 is TGCGCCAGCAGCCAACCTGACAGGGGCCTCTACAATGAGCAGTTCTTC. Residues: CASSQPDRGLYNEQFF.

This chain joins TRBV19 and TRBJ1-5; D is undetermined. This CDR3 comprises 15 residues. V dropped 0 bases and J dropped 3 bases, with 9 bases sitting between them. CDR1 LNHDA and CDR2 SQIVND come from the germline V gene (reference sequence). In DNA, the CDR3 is TGTGCCAGTAGTATAGATATAAGAATCAATCAGCCCCAGCATTTT. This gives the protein CASSIDIRINQPQHF.

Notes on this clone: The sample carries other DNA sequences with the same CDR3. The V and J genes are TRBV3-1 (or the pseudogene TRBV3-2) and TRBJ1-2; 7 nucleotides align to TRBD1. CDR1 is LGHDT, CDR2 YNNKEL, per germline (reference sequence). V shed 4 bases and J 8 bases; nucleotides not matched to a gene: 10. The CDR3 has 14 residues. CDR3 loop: CASSPGTALGGYTF. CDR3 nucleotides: TGTGCCAGCAGCCCTGGGACAGCCCTCGGAGGCTACACCTTC.

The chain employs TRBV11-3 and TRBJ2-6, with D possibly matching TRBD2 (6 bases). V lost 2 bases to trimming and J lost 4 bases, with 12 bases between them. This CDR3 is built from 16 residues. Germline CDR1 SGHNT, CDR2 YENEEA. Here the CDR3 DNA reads TGTGCCAGCAGCTTAACCGGGGGATCCGGGGCCAACGTCCTGACTTTC. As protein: CASSLTGGSGANVLTF. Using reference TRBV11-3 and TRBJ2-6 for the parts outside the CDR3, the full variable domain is EAGVVQSPRYKIIEKKQPVAFWCNPISGHNTLYWYLQNLGQGPELLIRYENEEAVDDSQLPKDRFSAERLKGVDSTLKIQPAELGDSAVYLCASSLTGGSGANVLTFGAGSRLTVL.

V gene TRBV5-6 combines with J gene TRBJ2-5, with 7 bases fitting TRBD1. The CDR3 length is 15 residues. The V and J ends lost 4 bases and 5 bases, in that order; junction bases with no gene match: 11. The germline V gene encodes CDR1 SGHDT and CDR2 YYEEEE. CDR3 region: CASSTPYRGDETQYF. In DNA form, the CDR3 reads TGTGCCAGCAGCACACCCTACAGGGGCGACGAGACCCAGTACTTC.

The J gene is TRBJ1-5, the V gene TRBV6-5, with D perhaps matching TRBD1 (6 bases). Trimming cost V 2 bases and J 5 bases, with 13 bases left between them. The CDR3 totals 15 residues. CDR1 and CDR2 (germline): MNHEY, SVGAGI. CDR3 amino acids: CASSYGAGVDQPQHF. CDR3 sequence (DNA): TGTGCCAGCAGTTACGGCGCAGGGGTGGATCAGCCCCAGCATTTT.

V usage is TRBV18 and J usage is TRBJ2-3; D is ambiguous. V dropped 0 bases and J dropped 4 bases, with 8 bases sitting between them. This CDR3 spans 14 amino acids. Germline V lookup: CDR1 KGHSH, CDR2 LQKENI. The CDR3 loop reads CASSPPQAPDTQYF. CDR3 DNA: TGTGCCAGCTCACCACCCCAGGCGCCAGATACGCAGTATTTT. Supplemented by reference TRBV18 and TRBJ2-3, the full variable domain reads NAGVMQNPRHLVRRRGQEARLRCSPMKGHSHVYWYRQLPEEGLKFMVYLQKENIIDESGMPKERFSAEFPKEGPSILRIQQVVRGDSAAYFCASSPPQAPDTQYFGPGTRLTVL.

The CDR3 is CASSLGDDIDTQYF. The CDR3 region has the DNA TGCGCCAGCAGCTTGGGGGACGATATAGATACGCAGTATTTT. This chain uses TRBV5-1 with TRBJ2-3; D may correspond to TRBD1 or TRBD2 (5 bases each). The CDR3 totals 14 residues. Germline-derived CDR1 and CDR2 are SGHRS and YFSETQ. V lost 0 bases, J lost 5 bases, and 10 bases lay in between.

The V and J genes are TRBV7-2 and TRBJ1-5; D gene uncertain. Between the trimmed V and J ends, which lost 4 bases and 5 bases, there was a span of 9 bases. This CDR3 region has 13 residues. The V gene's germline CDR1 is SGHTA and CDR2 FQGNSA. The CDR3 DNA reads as TGTGCCAGCAGCTCTTCCTCAGATCAGCCCCAGCATTTT. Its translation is CASSSSSDQPQHF.

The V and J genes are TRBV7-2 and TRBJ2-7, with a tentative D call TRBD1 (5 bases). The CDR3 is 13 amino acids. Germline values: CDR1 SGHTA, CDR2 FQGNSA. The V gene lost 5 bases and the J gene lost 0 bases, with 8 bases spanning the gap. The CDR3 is CASSRTRSYEQYF. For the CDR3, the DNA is TGTGCCAGCAGCCGGACACGCTCCTACGAGCAGTACTTC.